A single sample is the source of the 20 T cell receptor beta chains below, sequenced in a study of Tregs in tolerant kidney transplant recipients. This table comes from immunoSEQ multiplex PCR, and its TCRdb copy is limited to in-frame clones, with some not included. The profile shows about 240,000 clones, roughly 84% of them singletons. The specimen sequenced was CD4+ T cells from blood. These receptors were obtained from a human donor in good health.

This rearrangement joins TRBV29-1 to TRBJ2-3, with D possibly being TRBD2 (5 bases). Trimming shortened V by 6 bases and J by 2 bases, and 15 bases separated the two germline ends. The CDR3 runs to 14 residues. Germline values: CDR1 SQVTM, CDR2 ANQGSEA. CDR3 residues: CSVVTRPHTDTQYF. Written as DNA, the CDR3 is TGCAGCGTGGTCACTAGGCCACACACAGATACGCAGTATTTT.

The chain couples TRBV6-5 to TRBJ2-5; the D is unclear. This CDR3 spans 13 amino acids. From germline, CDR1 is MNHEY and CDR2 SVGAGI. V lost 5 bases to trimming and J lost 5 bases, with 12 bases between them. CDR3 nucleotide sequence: TGTGCCAGCAGTCCCCGGCTCGGGGAGACCCAGTACTTC. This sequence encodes CASSPRLGETQYF.

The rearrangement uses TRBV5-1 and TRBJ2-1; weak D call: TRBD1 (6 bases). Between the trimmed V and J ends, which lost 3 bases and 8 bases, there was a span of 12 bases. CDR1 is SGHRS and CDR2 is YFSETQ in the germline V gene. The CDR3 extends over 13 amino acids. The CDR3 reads CASSYRDVDEQFF. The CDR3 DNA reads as TGCGCCAGCAGCTACAGGGATGTCGATGAGCAGTTCTTC. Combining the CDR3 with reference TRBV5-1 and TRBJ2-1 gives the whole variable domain KAGVTQTPRYLIKTRGQQVTLSCSPISGHRSVSWYQQTPGQGLQFLFEYFSETQRNKGNFPGRFSGRQFSNSRSEMNVSTLELGDSALYLCASSYRDVDEQFFGPGTRLTVL.

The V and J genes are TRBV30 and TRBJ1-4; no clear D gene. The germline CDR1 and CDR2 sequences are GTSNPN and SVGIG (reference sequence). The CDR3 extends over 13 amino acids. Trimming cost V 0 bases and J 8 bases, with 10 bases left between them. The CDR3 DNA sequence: TGTGCCTGGAGTGTACAGATAGGGGAAAAACTGTTTTTT. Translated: CAWSVQIGEKLFF.

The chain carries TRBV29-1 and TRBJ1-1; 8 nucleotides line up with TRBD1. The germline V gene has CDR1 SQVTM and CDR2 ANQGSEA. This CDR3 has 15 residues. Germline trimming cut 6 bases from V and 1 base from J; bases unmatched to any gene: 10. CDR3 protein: CSVLGAGGGNTEAFF. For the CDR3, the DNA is TGCAGCGTCCTAGGGGCAGGGGGCGGGAACACTGAAGCTTTCTTT.

In DNA form, the CDR3 reads TGTGCCAGCAGCCAGGGGACAGGTGGGGGCTATGGCTACACCTTC. Translation gives CASSQGTGGGYGYTF. J is TRBJ1-2 and V is TRBV7-3; 8 nucleotides agree with TRBD1. Germline V gives CDR1 SGHTA, CDR2 FQGTGA. With V trimmed by 5 bases and J by 4 bases, 9 bases remained unmatched. CDR3 length equals 15 residues. Full variable domain (missing parts from reference TRBV7-3 and TRBJ1-2): GAGVSQTPSNKVTEKGKYVELRCDPISGHTALYWYRQSLGQGPEFLIYFQGTGAADDSGLPNDRFFAVRPEGSVSTLKIQRTERGDSAVYLCASSQGTGGGYGYTFGSGTRLTVV.

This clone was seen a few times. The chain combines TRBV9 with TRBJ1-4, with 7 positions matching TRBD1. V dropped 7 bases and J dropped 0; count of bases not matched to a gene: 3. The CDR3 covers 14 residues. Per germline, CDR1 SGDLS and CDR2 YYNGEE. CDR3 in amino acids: CASGQGATNEKLFF. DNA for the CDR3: TGTGCCAGCGGGCAGGGGGCAACTAATGAAAAACTGTTTTTT.

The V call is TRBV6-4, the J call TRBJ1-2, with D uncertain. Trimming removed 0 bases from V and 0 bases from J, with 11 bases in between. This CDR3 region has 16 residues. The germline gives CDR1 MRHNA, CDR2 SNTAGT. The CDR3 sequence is CASSDSRPPANYGYTF. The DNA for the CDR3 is TGTGCCAGCAGTGACTCGAGACCGCCAGCTAACTATGGCTACACCTTC.

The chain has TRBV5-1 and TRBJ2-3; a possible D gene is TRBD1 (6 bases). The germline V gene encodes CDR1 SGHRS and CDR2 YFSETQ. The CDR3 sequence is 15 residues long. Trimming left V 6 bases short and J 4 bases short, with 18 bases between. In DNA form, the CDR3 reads TGCGCCAGCACGCCAGGGGTTATTTTGTCAGATACGCAGTATTTT. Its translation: CASTPGVILSDTQYF.

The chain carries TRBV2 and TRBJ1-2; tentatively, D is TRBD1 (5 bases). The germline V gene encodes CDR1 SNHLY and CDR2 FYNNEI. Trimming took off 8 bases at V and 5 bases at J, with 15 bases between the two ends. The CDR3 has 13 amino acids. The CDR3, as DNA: TGTGCCAGCCAGGCGGGGGGGTCATATGGCTACACCTTC. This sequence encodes CASQAGGSYGYTF.

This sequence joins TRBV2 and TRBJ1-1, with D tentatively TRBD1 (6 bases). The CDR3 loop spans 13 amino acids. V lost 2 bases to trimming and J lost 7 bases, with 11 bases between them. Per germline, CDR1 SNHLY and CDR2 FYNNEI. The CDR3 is CASSETGGHEAFF. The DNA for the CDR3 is TGTGCCAGCAGTGAAACGGGGGGCCATGAAGCTTTCTTT.

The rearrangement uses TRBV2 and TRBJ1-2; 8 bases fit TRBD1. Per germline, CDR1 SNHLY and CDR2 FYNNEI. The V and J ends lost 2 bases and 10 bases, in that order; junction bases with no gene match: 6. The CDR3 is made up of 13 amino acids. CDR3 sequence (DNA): TGTGCCAGCAGTGAATGGGACAGGACCCCCTACACCTTC. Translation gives CASSEWDRTPYTF.

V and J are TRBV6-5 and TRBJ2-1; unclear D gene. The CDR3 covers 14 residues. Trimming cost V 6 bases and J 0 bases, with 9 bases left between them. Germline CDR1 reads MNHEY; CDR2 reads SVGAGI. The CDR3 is CASSPPSSYNEQFF. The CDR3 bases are TGTGCCAGCAGCCCCCCTAGCTCCTACAATGAGCAGTTCTTC.

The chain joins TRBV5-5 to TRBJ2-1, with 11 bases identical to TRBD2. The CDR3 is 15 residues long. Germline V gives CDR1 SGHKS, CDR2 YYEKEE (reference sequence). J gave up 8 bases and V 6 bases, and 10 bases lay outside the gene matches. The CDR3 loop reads CASNSLAGGPDEQFF. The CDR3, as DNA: TGTGCCAGCAACTCTCTAGCGGGGGGCCCAGATGAGCAGTTCTTC.

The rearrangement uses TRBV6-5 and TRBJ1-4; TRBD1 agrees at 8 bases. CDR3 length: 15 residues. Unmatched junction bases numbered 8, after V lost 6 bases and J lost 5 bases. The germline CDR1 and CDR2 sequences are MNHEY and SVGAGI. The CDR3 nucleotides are TGTGCCAGCAGCAGGGGGCAGGCACTCAATGAAAAACTGTTTTTT. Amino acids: CASSRGQALNEKLFF.

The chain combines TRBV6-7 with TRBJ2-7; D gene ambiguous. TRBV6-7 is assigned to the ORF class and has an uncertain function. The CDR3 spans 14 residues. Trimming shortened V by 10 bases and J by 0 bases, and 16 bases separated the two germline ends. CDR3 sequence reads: CAMPRGRHSYEQYF. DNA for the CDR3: TGTGCCATGCCTCGTGGGCGGCACTCCTACGAGCAGTACTTC.

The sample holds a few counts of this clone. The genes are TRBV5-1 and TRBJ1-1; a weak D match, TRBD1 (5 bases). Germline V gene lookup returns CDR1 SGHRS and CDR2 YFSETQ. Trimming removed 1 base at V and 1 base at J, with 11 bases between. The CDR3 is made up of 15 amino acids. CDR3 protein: CASSLMGESNTEAFF. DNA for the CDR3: TGCGCCAGCAGCTTGATGGGGGAGTCGAACACTGAAGCTTTCTTT.

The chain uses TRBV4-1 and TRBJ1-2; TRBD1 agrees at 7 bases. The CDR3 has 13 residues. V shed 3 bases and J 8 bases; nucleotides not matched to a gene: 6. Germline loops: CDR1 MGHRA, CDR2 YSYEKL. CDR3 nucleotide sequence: TGCGCCAGCAGCCAGATGACAGGGAGAGGCTACACCTTC. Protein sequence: CASSQMTGRGYTF.

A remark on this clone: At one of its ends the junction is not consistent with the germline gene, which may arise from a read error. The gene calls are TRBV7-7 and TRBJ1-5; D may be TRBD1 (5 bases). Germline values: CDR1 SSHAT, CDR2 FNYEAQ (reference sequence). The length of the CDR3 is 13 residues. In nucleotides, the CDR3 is TGTGCTAGCAGCCTGGGGCCCGATCAGCCCCAGCATTTT. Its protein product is CASSLGPDQPQHF. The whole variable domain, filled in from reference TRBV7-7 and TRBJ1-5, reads GAGVSQSPRYKVTKRGQDVTLRCDPISSHATLYWYQQALGQGPEFLTYFNYEAQPDKSGLPSDRFSAERPEGSISTLTIQRTEQRDSAMYRCASSLGPDQPQHFGDGTRLSIL.

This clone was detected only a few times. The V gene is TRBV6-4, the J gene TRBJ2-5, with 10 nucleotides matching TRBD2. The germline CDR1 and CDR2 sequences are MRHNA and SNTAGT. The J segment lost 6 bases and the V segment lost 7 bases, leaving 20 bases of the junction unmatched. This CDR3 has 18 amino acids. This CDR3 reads CASTSRASGRGAMKTQYF. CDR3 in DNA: TGTGCCAGCACCTCCAGGGCTAGCGGGAGAGGGGCAATGAAGACCCAGTACTTC.